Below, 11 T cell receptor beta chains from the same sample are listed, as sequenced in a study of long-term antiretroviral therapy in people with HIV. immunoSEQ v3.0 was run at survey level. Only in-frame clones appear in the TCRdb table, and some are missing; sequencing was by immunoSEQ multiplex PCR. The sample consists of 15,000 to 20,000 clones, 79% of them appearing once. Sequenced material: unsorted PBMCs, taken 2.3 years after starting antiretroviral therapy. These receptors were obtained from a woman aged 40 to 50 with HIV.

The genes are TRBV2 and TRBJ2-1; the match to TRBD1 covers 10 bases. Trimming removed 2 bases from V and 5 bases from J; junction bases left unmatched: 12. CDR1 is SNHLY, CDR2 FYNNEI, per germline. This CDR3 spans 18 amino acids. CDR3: CASSELMSGTGVNNEQFF. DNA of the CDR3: TGTGCCAGCAGTGAATTGATGTCGGGGACAGGGGTAAACAATGAGCAGTTCTTC.

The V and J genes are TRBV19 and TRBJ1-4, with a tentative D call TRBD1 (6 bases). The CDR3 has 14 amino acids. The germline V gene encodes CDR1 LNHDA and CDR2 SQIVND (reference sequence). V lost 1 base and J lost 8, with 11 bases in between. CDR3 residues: CASSIGQGYEKLFF. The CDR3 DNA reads TGTGCCAGTAGTATAGGCCAGGGGTACGAAAAACTGTTTTTT.

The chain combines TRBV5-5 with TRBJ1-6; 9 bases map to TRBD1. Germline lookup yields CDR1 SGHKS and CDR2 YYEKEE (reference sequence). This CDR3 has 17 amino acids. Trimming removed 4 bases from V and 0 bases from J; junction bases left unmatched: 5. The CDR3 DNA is TGTGCCAGCAGCGTCGGGACAGGGAGCTCCTATAATTCACCCCTCCACTTT. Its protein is CASSVGTGSSYNSPLHF.

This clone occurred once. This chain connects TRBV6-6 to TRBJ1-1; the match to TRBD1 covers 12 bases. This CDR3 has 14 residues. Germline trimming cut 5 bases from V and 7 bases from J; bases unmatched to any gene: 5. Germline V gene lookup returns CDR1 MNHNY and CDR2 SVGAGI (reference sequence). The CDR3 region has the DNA TGTGCCAGCAGTACAGGGGACAGGGGGCGTGAAGCTTTCTTT. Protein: CASSTGDRGREAFF.

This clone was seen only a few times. The CDR3 region has the DNA TGTGCCACCTCAAGGGGCGGGTCAGGAGCTTTCTTT. Its protein product is CATSRGGSGAFF. The V gene is TRBV15, the J gene TRBJ1-1; possible D gene TRBD1, 5 bases. V was trimmed by 8 bases and J by 10 bases, leaving 17 bases between them. The CDR3 extends over 12 amino acids. From germline, CDR1 is LNHNV and CDR2 YYDKDF (reference sequence). Variable domain in full (rest from reference TRBV15 and TRBJ1-1): DAMVIQNPRYQVTQFGKPVTLSCSQTLNHNVMYWYQQKSSQAPKLLFHYYDKDFNNEADTPDNFQSRRPNTSFCFLDIRSPGLGDTAMYLCATSRGGSGAFFGQGTRLTVV.

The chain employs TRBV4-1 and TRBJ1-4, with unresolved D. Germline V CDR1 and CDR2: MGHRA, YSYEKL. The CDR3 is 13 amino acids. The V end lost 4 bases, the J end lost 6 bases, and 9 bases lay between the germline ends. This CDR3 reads CASSRMGYEKLFF. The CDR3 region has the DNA TGCGCCAGCAGCCGGATGGGATATGAAAAACTGTTTTTT.

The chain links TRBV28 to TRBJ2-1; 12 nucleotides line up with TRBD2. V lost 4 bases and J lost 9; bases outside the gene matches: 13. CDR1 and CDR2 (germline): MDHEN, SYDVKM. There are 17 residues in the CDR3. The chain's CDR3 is CASSSPRLAGVRGEQFF. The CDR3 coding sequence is TGTGCCAGCAGTTCCCCCCGACTAGCGGGAGTACGCGGTGAGCAGTTCTTC.

For the CDR3, the DNA is TGCGCCAGCAGCCTAGGACTAGTACCAGAGACCCAGTACTTC. It encodes CASSLGLVPETQYF. The chain combines TRBV5-1 with TRBJ2-5, with 7 bases matching TRBD2. This CDR3 contains 14 residues. The V segment lost 4 bases and the J segment 4 bases; nucleotides outside the gene matches: 7. Looked up from germline, CDR1 is SGHRS and CDR2 is YFSETQ.

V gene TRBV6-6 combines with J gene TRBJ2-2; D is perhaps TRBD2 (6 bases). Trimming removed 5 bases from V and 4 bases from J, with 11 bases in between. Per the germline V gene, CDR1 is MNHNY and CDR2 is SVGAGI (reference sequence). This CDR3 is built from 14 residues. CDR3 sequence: CASSTPGGTGELFF. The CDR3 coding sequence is TGTGCCAGCAGTACCCCCGGGGGCACCGGGGAGCTGTTTTTT.

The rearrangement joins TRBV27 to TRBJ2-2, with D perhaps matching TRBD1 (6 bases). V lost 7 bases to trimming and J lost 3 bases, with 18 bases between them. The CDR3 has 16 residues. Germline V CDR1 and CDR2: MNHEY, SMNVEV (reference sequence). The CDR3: CASTGTLAAYTGELFF. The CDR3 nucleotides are TGTGCCAGCACCGGGACACTCGCGGCGTACACCGGGGAGCTGTTTTTT.

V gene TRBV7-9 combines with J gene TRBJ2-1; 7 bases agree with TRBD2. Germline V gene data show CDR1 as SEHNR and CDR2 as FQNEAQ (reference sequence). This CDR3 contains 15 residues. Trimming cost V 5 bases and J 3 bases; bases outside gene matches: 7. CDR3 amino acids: CASSPVGLDYNEQFF. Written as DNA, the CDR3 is TGTGCCAGCAGCCCAGTAGGACTAGACTACAATGAGCAGTTCTTC.